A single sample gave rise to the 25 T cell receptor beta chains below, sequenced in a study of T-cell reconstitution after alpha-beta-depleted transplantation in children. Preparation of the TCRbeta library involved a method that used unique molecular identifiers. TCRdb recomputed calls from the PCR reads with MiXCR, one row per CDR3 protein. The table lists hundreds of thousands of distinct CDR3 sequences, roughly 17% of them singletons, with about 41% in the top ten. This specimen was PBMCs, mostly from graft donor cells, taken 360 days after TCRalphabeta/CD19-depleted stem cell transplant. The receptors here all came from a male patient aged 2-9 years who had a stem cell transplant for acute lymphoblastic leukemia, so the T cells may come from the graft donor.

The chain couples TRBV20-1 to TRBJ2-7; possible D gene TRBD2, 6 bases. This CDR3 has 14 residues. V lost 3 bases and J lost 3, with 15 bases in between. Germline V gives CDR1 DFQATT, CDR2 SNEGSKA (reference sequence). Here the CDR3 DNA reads TGCAGTGCTAGGAAGGCGGGGTCTCTCTACGAGCAGTACTTC. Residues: CSARKAGSLYEQYF.

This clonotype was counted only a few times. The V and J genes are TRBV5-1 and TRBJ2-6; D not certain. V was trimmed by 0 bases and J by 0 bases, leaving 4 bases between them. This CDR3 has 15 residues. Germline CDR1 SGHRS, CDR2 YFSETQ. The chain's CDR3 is CASSLVFSGANVLTF. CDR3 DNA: TGCGCCAGCAGCTTGGTTTTCTCTGGGGCCAACGTCCTGACTTTC.

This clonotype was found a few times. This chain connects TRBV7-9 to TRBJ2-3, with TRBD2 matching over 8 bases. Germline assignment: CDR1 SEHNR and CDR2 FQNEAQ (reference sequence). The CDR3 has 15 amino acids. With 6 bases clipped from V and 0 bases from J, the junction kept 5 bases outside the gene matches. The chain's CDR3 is CASRSSGTSTDTQYF. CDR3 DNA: TGTGCCAGCAGAAGTAGCGGGACTAGCACAGATACGCAGTATTTT.

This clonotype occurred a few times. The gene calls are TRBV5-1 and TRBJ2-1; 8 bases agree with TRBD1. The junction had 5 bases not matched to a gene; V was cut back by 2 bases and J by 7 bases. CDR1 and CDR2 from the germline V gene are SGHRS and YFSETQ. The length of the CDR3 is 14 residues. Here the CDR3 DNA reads TGCGCCAGCAGCTTACAGGGGGATTGGAATGAGCAGTTCTTC. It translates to CASSLQGDWNEQFF.

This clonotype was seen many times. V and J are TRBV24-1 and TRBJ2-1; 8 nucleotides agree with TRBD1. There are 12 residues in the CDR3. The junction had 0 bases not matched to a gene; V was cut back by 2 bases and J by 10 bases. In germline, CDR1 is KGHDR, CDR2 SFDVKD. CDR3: CATSDYRGEQFF. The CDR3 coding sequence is TGTGCCACCAGTGATTACAGGGGGGAGCAGTTCTTC.

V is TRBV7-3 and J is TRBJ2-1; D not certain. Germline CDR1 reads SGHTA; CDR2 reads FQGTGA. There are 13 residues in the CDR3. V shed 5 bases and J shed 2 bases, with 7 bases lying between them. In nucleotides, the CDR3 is TGTGCCAGCAGCACTCGACCCTACAATGAGCAGTTCTTC. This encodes CASSTRPYNEQFF. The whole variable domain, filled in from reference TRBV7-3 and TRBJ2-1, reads GAGVSQTPSNKVTEKGKYVELRCDPISGHTALYWYRQSLGQGPEFLIYFQGTGAADDSGLPNDRFFAVRPEGSVSTLKIQRTERGDSAVYLCASSTRPYNEQFFGPGTRLTVL.

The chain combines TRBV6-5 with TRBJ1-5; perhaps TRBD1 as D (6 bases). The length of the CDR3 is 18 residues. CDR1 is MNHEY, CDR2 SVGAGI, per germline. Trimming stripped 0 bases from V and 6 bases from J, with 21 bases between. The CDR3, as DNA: TGTGCCAGCAGTTACTCGTCGGAGTTTGGGGGGGCCAGTCAGCCCCAGCATTTT. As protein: CASSYSSEFGGASQPQHF.

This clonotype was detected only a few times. The CDR3 sequence: CSAPTGREGREQFF. CDR3 coding DNA: TGCAGTGCCCCAACCGGGCGGGAGGGCCGAGAGCAGTTCTTC. The chain recombines TRBV20-1 with TRBJ2-1; the match to TRBD2 covers 9 bases. Per the germline V gene, CDR1 is DFQATT and CDR2 is SNEGSKA (reference sequence). The CDR3 totals 14 residues. Trimming cost V 6 bases and J 10 bases; bases outside gene matches: 13.

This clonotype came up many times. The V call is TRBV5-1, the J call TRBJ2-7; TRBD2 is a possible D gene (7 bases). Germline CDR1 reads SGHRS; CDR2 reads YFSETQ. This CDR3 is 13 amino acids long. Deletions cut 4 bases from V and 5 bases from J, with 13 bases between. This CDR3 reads CASSHRGGDEQYF. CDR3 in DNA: TGCGCCAGCAGCCATCGAGGGGGGGACGAGCAGTACTTC.

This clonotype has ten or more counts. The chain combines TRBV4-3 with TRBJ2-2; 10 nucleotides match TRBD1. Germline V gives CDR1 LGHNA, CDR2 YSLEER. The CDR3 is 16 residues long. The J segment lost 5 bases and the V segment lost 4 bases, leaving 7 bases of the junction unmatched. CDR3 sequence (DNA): TGCGCCAGCAGCCCTCGGGACAGGGGTGGAACCGGGGAGCTGTTTTTT. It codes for CASSPRDRGGTGELFF.

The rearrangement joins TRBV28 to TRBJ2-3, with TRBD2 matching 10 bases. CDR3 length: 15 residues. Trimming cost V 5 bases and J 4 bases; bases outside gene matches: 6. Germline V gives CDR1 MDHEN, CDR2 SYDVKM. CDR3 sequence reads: CASSLPAGGPDTQYF. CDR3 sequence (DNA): TGTGCCAGCAGTCTCCCAGCGGGAGGGCCAGATACGCAGTATTTT.

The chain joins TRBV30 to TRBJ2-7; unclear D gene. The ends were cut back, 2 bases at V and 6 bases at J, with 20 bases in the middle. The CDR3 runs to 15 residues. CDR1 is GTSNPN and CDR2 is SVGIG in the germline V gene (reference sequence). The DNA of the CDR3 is TGTGCCTGGAGTAGGGAAATCCTCAGTCGGACCGAGCAGTACTTC. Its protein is CAWSREILSRTEQYF.

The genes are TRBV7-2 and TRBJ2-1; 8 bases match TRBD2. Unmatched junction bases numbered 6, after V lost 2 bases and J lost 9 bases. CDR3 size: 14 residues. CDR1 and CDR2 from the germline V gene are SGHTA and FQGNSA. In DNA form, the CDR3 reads TGTGCCAGCAGCTTAACCGGGAGGGCCGGTGAGCAGTTCTTC. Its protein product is CASSLTGRAGEQFF.

DNA for the CDR3: TGTGCCAGCAGTTACTTTACTAGCGGGACTGGCACAGATACGCAGTATTTT. Protein sequence: CASSYFTSGTGTDTQYF. The chain joins TRBV6-5 to TRBJ2-3; 10 bases match TRBD2. Germline values: CDR1 MNHEY, CDR2 SVGAGI. J gave up 1 base and V 1 base, and 5 bases lay outside the gene matches. This CDR3 has 17 residues.

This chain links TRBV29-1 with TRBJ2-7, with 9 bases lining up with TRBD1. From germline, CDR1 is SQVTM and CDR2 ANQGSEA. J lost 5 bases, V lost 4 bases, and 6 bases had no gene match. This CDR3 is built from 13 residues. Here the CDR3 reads CSVVGDRAHEQYF. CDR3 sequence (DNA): TGCAGCGTTGTCGGGGACAGGGCCCACGAGCAGTACTTC.

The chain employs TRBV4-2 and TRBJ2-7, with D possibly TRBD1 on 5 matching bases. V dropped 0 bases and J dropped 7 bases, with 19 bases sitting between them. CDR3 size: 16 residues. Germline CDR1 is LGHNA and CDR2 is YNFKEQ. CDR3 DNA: TGTGCCAGCAGCCAAGAAGGAAGCAGGGTGTCGTGGGAGCAGTACTTC. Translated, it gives CASSQEGSRVSWEQYF.

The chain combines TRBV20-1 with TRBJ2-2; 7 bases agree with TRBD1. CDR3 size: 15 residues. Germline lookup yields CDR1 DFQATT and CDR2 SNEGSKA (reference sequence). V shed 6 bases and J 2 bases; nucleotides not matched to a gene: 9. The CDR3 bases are TGCAGTGCGTCCACCGGGACAGCCAACACCGGGGAGCTGTTTTTT. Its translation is CSASTGTANTGELFF.

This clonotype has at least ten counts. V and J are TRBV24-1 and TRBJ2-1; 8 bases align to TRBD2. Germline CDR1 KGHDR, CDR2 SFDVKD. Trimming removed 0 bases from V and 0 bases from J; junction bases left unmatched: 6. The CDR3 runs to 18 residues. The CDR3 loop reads CATSDLKVAGSSYNEQFF. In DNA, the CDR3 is TGTGCCACCAGTGATTTGAAAGTAGCGGGAAGCTCCTACAATGAGCAGTTCTTC.

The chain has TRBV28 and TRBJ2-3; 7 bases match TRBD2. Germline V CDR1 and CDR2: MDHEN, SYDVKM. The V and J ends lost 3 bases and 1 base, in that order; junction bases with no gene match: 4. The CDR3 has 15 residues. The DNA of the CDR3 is TGTGCCAGCAGTTTGGCCACTAGCGGCACAGATACGCAGTATTTT. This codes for CASSLATSGTDTQYF.

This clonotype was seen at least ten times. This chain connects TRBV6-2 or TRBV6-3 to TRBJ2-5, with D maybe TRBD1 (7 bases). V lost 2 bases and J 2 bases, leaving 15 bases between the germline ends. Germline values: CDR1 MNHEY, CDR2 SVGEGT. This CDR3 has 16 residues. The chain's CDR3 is CASSYAGTVPQETQYF. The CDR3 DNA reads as TGTGCCAGCAGTTACGCGGGGACAGTGCCACAAGAGACCCAGTACTTC.

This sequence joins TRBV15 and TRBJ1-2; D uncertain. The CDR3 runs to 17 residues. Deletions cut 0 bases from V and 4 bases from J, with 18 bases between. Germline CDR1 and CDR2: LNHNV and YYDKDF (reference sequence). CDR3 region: CATSRDLVARPLYGYTF. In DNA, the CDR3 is TGTGCCACCAGCAGAGATTTGGTCGCCAGGCCCCTCTATGGCTACACCTTC.

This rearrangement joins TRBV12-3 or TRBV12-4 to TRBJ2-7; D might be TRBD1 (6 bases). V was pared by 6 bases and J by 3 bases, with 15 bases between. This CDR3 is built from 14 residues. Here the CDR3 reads CASSTTTGFYEQYF. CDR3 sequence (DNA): TGTGCCAGCAGCACCACTACAGGGTTCTACGAGCAGTACTTC.

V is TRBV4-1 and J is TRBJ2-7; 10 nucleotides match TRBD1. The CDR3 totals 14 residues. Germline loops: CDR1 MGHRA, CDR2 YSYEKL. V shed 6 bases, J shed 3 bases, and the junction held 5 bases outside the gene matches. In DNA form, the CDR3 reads TGCGCCAGCAGTCGGACAGGGGGGATCTACGAGCAGTACTTC. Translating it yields CASSRTGGIYEQYF.

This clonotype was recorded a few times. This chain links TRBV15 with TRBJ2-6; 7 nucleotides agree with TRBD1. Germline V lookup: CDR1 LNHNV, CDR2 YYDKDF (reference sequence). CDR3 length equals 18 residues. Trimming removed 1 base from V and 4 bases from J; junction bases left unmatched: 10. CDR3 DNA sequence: TGTGCCACCAGCAGAGTTGGGACAGATTTTTGGGGGGCCAACGTCCTGACTTTC. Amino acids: CATSRVGTDFWGANVLTF. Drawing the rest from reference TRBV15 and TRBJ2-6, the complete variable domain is DAMVIQNPRYQVTQFGKPVTLSCSQTLNHNVMYWYQQKSSQAPKLLFHYYDKDFNNEADTPDNFQSRRPNTSFCFLDIRSPGLGDTAMYLCATSRVGTDFWGANVLTFGAGSRLTVL.

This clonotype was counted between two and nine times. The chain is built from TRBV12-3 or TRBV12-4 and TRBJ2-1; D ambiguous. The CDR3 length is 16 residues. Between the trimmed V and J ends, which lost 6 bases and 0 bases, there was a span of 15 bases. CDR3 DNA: TGTGCCAGCAGCCATAGAGAAAGGAGCTCCTACAATGAGCAGTTCTTC. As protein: CASSHRERSSYNEQFF.